The 28 T cell receptor beta chains below were found in one sample sequenced in a study of cytomegalovirus exposure and HLA in healthy donors. The PCR was carried out with 60 Vbeta primers and 13 Jbeta primers. Generated by immunoSEQ multiplex PCR, the TCRdb table keeps only in-frame clones and is missing some. The sample holds roughly 200,000 clones, 77% seen once. The sequenced sample consisted of PBMCs. Receptor source: a woman aged 60-75 years in good health and CMV-seropositive.

The chain joins TRBV7-3 to TRBJ1-1; 8 bases fit TRBD1. CDR1 and CDR2 (germline): SGHTA, FQGTGA. Trimming removed 5 bases from V and 1 base from J; junction bases left unmatched: 3. This CDR3 region has 14 residues. The DNA for the CDR3 is TGTGCCAGCAGCAAGGACAGGGCGAACACTGAAGCTTTCTTT. Its translation: CASSKDRANTEAFF.

This chain links TRBV28 with TRBJ2-7, with a tentative D call TRBD2 (5 bases). V lost 9 bases and J lost 2, with 14 bases in between. The CDR3 contains 13 residues. Germline CDR1 and CDR2: MDHEN and SYDVKM. CDR3 nucleotide sequence: TGTGCCAGTCTCCCGCCCGGGACCTACGAGCAGTACTTC. Protein: CASLPPGTYEQYF.

The chain employs TRBV29-1 and TRBJ2-7, with TRBD2 matching over 13 bases. The CDR3 has 15 amino acids. CDR1 is SQVTM and CDR2 is ANQGSEA in the germline V gene. Trimming took 2 bases from V and 6 from J; bases not matched to a gene: 7. In DNA form, the CDR3 reads TGCAGCGTTGAAAGGACTAGCGGGAGTGGTTCCGAGCAGTACTTC. This gives the protein CSVERTSGSGSEQYF.

The J gene is TRBJ2-3, the V gene TRBV30; TRBD1 is a possible D gene (6 bases). Deletions cut 5 bases from V and 4 bases from J, with 22 bases between. The CDR3 is made up of 16 amino acids. CDR1 is GTSNPN, CDR2 SVGIG, per germline (reference sequence). DNA of the CDR3: TGTGCCTGGCAAATCCAGGCAGGGGTAATAGCAGATACGCAGTATTTT. This gives the protein CAWQIQAGVIADTQYF.

The rearrangement links TRBV14 to TRBJ2-2; 7 bases line up with TRBD1. This CDR3 has 17 residues. The V segment lost 3 bases and the J segment 0 bases; nucleotides outside the gene matches: 7. Germline V gives CDR1 SGHDN, CDR2 FVKESK. The CDR3 nucleotides are TGTGCCAGCAGCCATAGACAGGGCCGCGCGAACACCGGGGAGCTGTTTTTT. Protein: CASSHRQGRANTGELFF. The full variable domain, in which reference TRBV14 and TRBJ2-2 provide the parts outside the CDR3, is EAGVTQFPSHSVIEKGQTVTLRCDPISGHDNLYWYRRVMGKEIKFLLHFVKESKQDESGMPNNRFLAERTGGTYSTLKVQPAELEDSGVYFCASSHRQGRANTGELFFGEGSRLTVL.

The V and J genes are TRBV14 and TRBJ1-1; D gene ambiguous. CDR3 length equals 15 residues. Germline V gives CDR1 SGHDN, CDR2 FVKESK. V was clipped by 3 bases and J by 1 base, with 12 bases between them. The DNA of the CDR3 is TGTGCCAGCAGCCATTTGGTGAGCCGGAACACTGAAGCTTTCTTT. Its protein product is CASSHLVSRNTEAFF.

J is TRBJ2-1 and V is TRBV11-3; TRBD1 matches 9 bases. Looked up from germline, CDR1 is SGHNT and CDR2 is YENEEA. The CDR3 is 15 amino acids. V gave up 5 bases and J gave up 8 bases; unmatched junction bases: 10. CDR3 nucleotide sequence: TGTGCCAGCAGCAACAGGGGGCCAGGCCAGGATGAGCAGTTCTTC. Its protein is CASSNRGPGQDEQFF.

The chain has TRBV27 and TRBJ1-6; D call uncertain. Germline V gene data show CDR1 as MNHEY and CDR2 as SMNVEV (reference sequence). This CDR3 has 15 residues. Deletions cut 1 base from V and 8 bases from J, with 12 bases between. The CDR3 protein is CASSLYAGRDSPLHF. CDR3 nucleotides: TGTGCCAGCAGTTTATATGCGGGGAGGGATTCACCCCTCCACTTT.

This chain connects TRBV28 to TRBJ2-7; 8 bases map to TRBD2. The trim removed 2 bases at V and 6 bases at J, leaving 9 bases unmatched. CDR3 length: 15 residues. Germline V gene sequence: CDR1 MDHEN, CDR2 SYDVKM. The CDR3 loop is CASSLRSGRVSEQYF. CDR3 DNA sequence: TGTGCCAGCAGTTTAAGGAGCGGGAGAGTTAGCGAGCAGTACTTC.

V usage is TRBV7-9 and J usage is TRBJ1-5; a weak D match, TRBD1 (5 bases). Trimming took 3 bases from V and 11 from J, leaving 32 bases between them. Germline CDR1 SEHNR, CDR2 FQNEAQ (reference sequence). There are 19 residues in the CDR3. The CDR3 DNA follows: TGTGCCAGCAGCTTGGGGAGGACTCGGTTAGCGCCAGCCGGAGGGGCCCAGCATTTT. Protein sequence: CASSLGRTRLAPAGGAQHF.

CDR3 nucleotide sequence: TGTGCCAGCACCCTGGCAGGGGGCGCAGGAGAAAAACTGTTTTTT. It yields the protein CASTLAGGAGEKLFF. The chain joins TRBV9 to TRBJ1-4; 8 bases are shared with TRBD1. The CDR3 totals 15 residues. The germline V gene has CDR1 SGDLS and CDR2 YYNGEE. With V trimmed by 6 bases and J by 8 bases, 12 bases remained unmatched. Full variable domain (remainder filled in from reference TRBV9 and TRBJ1-4): DSGVTQTPKHLITATGQRVTLRCSPRSGDLSVYWYQQSLDQGLQFLIQYYNGEERAKGNILERFSAQQFPDLHSELNLSSLELGDSALYFCASTLAGGAGEKLFFGSGTQLSVL.

V gene TRBV6-5 combines with J gene TRBJ1-1; D is unclear. Germline V lookup: CDR1 MNHEY, CDR2 SVGAGI. This CDR3 has 13 amino acids. Trimming stripped 8 bases from V and 0 bases from J, with 10 bases between. Written as DNA, the CDR3 is TGTGCCAGCGTTACTCGTCTGAACACTGAAGCTTTCTTT. Translating it yields CASVTRLNTEAFF.

This chain connects TRBV2 to TRBJ1-4, with TRBD1 as a possible D gene (5 bases). In germline, CDR1 is SNHLY, CDR2 FYNNEI. V was cut by 4 bases and J by 5 bases, with 11 bases left in between. This CDR3 contains 14 residues. The CDR3 protein is CASSGPGGNEKLFF. DNA of the CDR3: TGTGCCAGCAGTGGTCCCGGGGGGAATGAAAAACTGTTTTTT.

This clone was seen more than once but under ten times. The chain uses TRBV5-4 and TRBJ1-2; 10 positions agree with TRBD1. CDR3 length equals 15 residues. The germline V gene has CDR1 SGHNT and CDR2 YYREEE (reference sequence). Trimming cost V 3 bases and J 4 bases; bases outside gene matches: 6. The CDR3 DNA is TGTGCCAGCAGCTCGACAGGGGGCGTTATCTATGGCTACACCTTC. Encoded protein: CASSSTGGVIYGYTF.

J is TRBJ2-6 and V is TRBV30; D might be TRBD1 (5 bases). The CDR3 runs to 15 residues. Germline V CDR1 and CDR2: GTSNPN, SVGIG (reference sequence). Trimming removed 1 base at V and 2 bases at J, with 9 bases between. Written as DNA, the CDR3 is TGTGCCTGGAGTGGGGGCCTCCCTGGGGCCAACGTCCTGACTTTC. Amino acid sequence: CAWSGGLPGANVLTF.

The rearrangement links TRBV9 to TRBJ2-2; 7 positions match TRBD2. Per the germline V gene, CDR1 is SGDLS and CDR2 is YYNGEE. Unmatched junction bases numbered 9, after V lost 0 bases and J lost 4 bases. This CDR3 is 17 amino acids long. The chain's CDR3 is CASSVATGRGTTGELFF. CDR3 coding DNA: TGTGCCAGCAGCGTAGCTACCGGGCGGGGGACCACCGGGGAGCTGTTTTTT.

V gene TRBV5-5 combines with J gene TRBJ1-5; 8 nucleotides agree with TRBD1. The length of the CDR3 is 15 residues. V was clipped by 1 base and J by 3 bases; unmatched bases: 3. The V gene's germline CDR1 is SGHKS and CDR2 YYEKEE (reference sequence). CDR3 DNA sequence: TGTGCCAGCAGCTTGCAGGGGGCTGTCAATCAGCCCCAGCATTTT. Its protein product is CASSLQGAVNQPQHF.

This clone has just a few counts. The J gene is TRBJ2-1, the V gene TRBV5-1; 8 bases are shared with TRBD1. Per germline, CDR1 SGHRS and CDR2 YFSETQ. The junction had 9 bases not matched to a gene; V was cut back by 4 bases and J by 3 bases. The CDR3 length is 16 residues. CDR3: CASSATGAFNYNEQFF. CDR3 coding DNA: TGCGCCAGCAGCGCGACAGGGGCCTTCAACTACAATGAGCAGTTCTTC.

The J gene is TRBJ1-3, the V gene TRBV7-9; no clear D gene. Trimming shortened V by 4 bases and J by 6 bases, and 13 bases separated the two germline ends. Germline loops: CDR1 SEHNR, CDR2 FQNEAQ (reference sequence). This CDR3 has 14 amino acids. CDR3 sequence: CASSSSASPNTIYF. CDR3 DNA: TGTGCCAGCAGCTCCTCTGCGTCACCAAACACCATATATTTT.

The chain's CDR3 is CASKTDRGRMNTEAFF. CDR3 nucleotide sequence: TGTGCCAGTAAAACTGACAGAGGAAGGATGAACACTGAAGCTTTCTTT. This sequence joins TRBV2 and TRBJ1-1, with D possibly TRBD1 on 5 matching bases. The length of the CDR3 is 16 residues. Trimming stripped 9 bases from V and 0 bases from J, with 20 bases between. CDR1 and CDR2 from the germline V gene are SNHLY and FYNNEI.

The chain links TRBV5-1 to TRBJ2-1; 12 nucleotides line up with TRBD2. CDR1 is SGHRS and CDR2 is YFSETQ in the germline V gene. The CDR3 covers 18 residues. Trimming removed 2 bases from V and 3 bases from J; junction bases left unmatched: 9. The DNA for the CDR3 is TGCGCCAGCAGCTTCGGCCACCGACTAGCGGGGGACTACAATGAGCAGTTCTTC. This sequence encodes CASSFGHRLAGDYNEQFF.

In its sample, this clone was seen a few times. The chain uses TRBV19 and TRBJ2-1; 9 bases agree with TRBD2. Trimming removed 8 bases from V and 7 bases from J; junction bases left unmatched: 9. The V gene's germline CDR1 is LNHDA and CDR2 SQIVND (reference sequence). This CDR3 region has 14 residues. CDR3 sequence: CASHSLAGPNEQFF. DNA of the CDR3: TGTGCCAGTCATTCGCTAGCGGGGCCTAATGAGCAGTTCTTC.

This chain uses TRBV19 with TRBJ2-3; the D gene is possibly TRBD2 (6 bases). The CDR3 has 13 amino acids. Germline V gives CDR1 LNHDA, CDR2 SQIVND (reference sequence). The V end was cut by 6 bases, the J end by 5 bases, with 12 bases between. The CDR3 nucleotides read TGTGCCAGTAGACGGGGAGGAGAAGATACGCAGTATTTT. It specifies CASRRGGEDTQYF. Together with reference TRBV19 and TRBJ2-3, the CDR3 gives the full variable domain: DGGITQSPKYLFRKEGQNVTLSCEQNLNHDAMYWYRQDPGQGLRLIYYSQIVNDFQKGDIAEGYSVSREKKESFPLTVTSAQKNPTAFYLCASRRGGEDTQYFGPGTRLTVL.

The V call is TRBV13, the J call TRBJ2-3; a weak D match, TRBD1 (6 bases). This CDR3 has 15 amino acids. The germline V and J ends were trimmed by 6 bases and 0 bases, with 13 bases remaining between them. CDR1 and CDR2 from the germline V gene are PRHDT and FYEKMQ (reference sequence). In DNA form, the CDR3 reads TGTGCCAGCAGGGGGGCGCGGGTTAGCACAGATACGCAGTATTTT. Protein sequence: CASRGARVSTDTQYF.

V gene TRBV30 combines with J gene TRBJ1-2, with TRBD1 matching 8 bases. Trimming removed 6 bases from V and 4 bases from J; junction bases left unmatched: 4. Germline CDR1 GTSNPN, CDR2 SVGIG (reference sequence). CDR3 length: 12 residues. The CDR3 loop reads CACDRGLYGYTF. Written as DNA, the CDR3 is TGTGCCTGCGACAGGGGTCTCTATGGCTACACCTTC.

The V and J genes are TRBV5-1 and TRBJ2-7, with 7 positions matching TRBD2. The germline CDR1 and CDR2 sequences are SGHRS and YFSETQ. V lost 4 bases to trimming and J lost 6 bases; unmatched junction nucleotides: 16. The CDR3 length is 16 residues. As DNA, the CDR3 is TGCGCCAGCAGCCATGGATATGGGACTACGACGGGCGAGCAGTACTTC. This gives the protein CASSHGYGTTTGEQYF.

The rearrangement links TRBV7-8 to TRBJ1-5, with no clear D. CDR3 length: 15 residues. Trimming shortened V by 5 bases and J by 0 bases, and 11 bases separated the two germline ends. Per germline, CDR1 SGHVS and CDR2 FQNEAQ. This CDR3 reads CASSIVSYSNQPQHF. CDR3 DNA: TGTGCCAGCAGCATAGTAAGCTATAGCAATCAGCCCCAGCATTTT. The complete variable domain, with remaining parts taken from reference TRBV7-8 and TRBJ1-5, reads GAGVSQSPRYKVAKRGQDVALRCDPISGHVSLFWYQQALGQGPEFLTYFQNEAQLDKSGLPSDRFFAERPEGSVSTLKIQRTQQEDSAVYLCASSIVSYSNQPQHFGDGTRLSIL.

A single count supports this clone. The gene calls are TRBV11-3 and TRBJ2-2; possibly TRBD1 for D (5 bases). The CDR3 consists of 14 residues. Germline V gives CDR1 SGHNT, CDR2 YENEEA. V lost 6 bases, J lost 6 bases, and 14 bases lay in between. CDR3 coding DNA: TGTGCCAGCAGTCAGGGTCAATGGGCCGGGGAGCTGTTTTTT. Its translation: CASSQGQWAGELFF.